This T cell receptor (beta chain) appears in the sequencing data of a study of shared clonotypes between healthy human individuals. Deep was the level used in running the assay. The material for each subset, its genomic DNA, was split evenly across several immunoSEQ plates. Libraries were prepared by immunoSEQ multiplex PCR; TCRdb keeps only in-frame clonotypes and omits some of them. The sample includes approximately 480,000 clones, 75% to 80% of them seen just once. V was clipped by 4 bases and J by 6 bases, with 16 bases between them. CDR1 is SGHTA and CDR2 is FQGNSA in the germline V gene. The CDR3 has 14 residues.

This chain uses TRBV7-2 with TRBJ2-7; a possible D gene is TRBD1 (6 bases). The receptor's source is a middle-aged woman in good health. Some clones in this sample may be carry-over from other donors' samples. Sequencing used PBMCs. The CDR3 coding sequence is TGTGCCAGCAGCTCCTATTACAGGGCTCTCGAGCAGTACTTC. It codes for CASSSYYRALEQYF.